The T cell receptor beta chain under discussion was sequenced for a study of cytomegalovirus exposure and HLA in healthy donors. Study context: Tens of millions of unique TCR sequences came from HLA-typed donors in an early release.

PCR involved 60 Vbeta and 13 Jbeta primers. Source study methods: Later, an analysis found approximately 80 million unique TCR beta chains, and 8.5 million to 12 million of these were shared. Sequencing was performed with immunoSEQ multiplex PCR; in TCRdb, only in-frame clones are kept and a portion is missing. Clone size and the V and J calls come from that table; the DNA yielded D and trimming. This sample has approximately 100,000 clones, with 79% found just once. Regarding donors, all were healthy bone marrow donors. V was shortened by 11 bases and J by 5 bases, with 15 bases between the two germline ends. In germline, CDR1 is SNHLY, CDR2 FYNNEI. The CDR3 is 13 amino acids. Note on this clone: Its matching antigen is unknown.

Study-level findings and limits: In vitro work confirmed that three CMV-associated chains recognize CMV antigens.

Sequencing was carried out using PBMCs. The sequence was collected from a female donor in good health and CMV-seropositive. The V gene is TRBV2, the J gene TRBJ2-2; a weak D match, TRBD2 (7 bases). CDR3 sequence: CASRGGGTGELFF. CDR3 DNA sequence: TGTGCCTCGAGGGGAGGGGGGACCGGGGAGCTGTTTTTT.